These T cell receptor beta chains were read from a single sample in a study of identical twins. TCRdb recomputed calls from the 5' RACE reads with MiXCR, one row per CDR3 protein. The repertoire has around 1.7 million distinct CDR3 sequences, under 35% of them found once; the top ten carry more than 0.25%. Source material: cord blood. The receptors derive from a newborn girl in good health. Both conserved end residues are part of each CDR3. D genes are given only for firm matches. Not all rows give a size; the values are once, few, many and, for expanded clones, a class.

v_gene: TRBV9; d_gene: .; abundance: .; j_gene: TRBJ2-7; CDR3nt: TGTGCCAGCAGCCCGGAGGGCGGGGACACCTACGAGCAGTACTTC; CDR3aa: CASSPEGGDTYEQYF
v_gene: TRBV21-1; d_gene: .; abundance: .; j_gene: TRBJ2-7; CDR3nt: TGTGCCAGCAGCAAGTCCCTTTCTCCGGGACTAGCGGGGGGGCCTCGATACAATGAGCAGTACTTC; CDR3aa: CASSKSLSPGLAGGPRYNEQYF
v_gene: TRBV12-3/TRBV12-4; d_gene: TRBD1; abundance: .; j_gene: TRBJ1-2; CDR3nt: TGTGCCAGCAGTCCTCGGGACAGGGGTAAAGGCTACACCTTC; CDR3aa: CASSPRDRGKGYTF
v_gene: TRBV18; d_gene: TRBD1; abundance: many; j_gene: TRBJ1-1; CDR3nt: TGTGCCAGCAGCCCCCAGGGGGGCACTGAAGCTTTCTTT; CDR3aa: CASSPQGGTEAFF
v_gene: TRBV5-1; d_gene: .; abundance: many; j_gene: TRBJ2-7; CDR3nt: TGCGCCAGCAGCTTGGAGGGGGAACAATACGAGCAGTACTTC; CDR3aa: CASSLEGEQYEQYF
v_gene: TRBV11-2; d_gene: .; abundance: few; j_gene: TRBJ1-2; CDR3nt: TGTGCCAGCAGCTTAGGTTCCCCTGGGCAGCTTAACTATGGCTACACCTTC; CDR3aa: CASSLGSPGQLNYGYTF
v_gene: TRBV7-8; d_gene: TRBD2; abundance: .; j_gene: TRBJ2-3; CDR3nt: TGTGCCAGCAGCCCTCCCACTAGCGGGAGGGCCAAGGGCACAGATACGCAGTATTTT; CDR3aa: CASSPPTSGRAKGTDTQYF
v_gene: TRBV19; d_gene: .; abundance: once; j_gene: TRBJ2-3; CDR3nt: TGTGCCAGTGGCTTTTCAGGGTCAGATACGCAGTATTTT; CDR3aa: CASGFSGSDTQYF
v_gene: TRBV12-3/TRBV12-4; d_gene: .; abundance: .; j_gene: TRBJ1-2; CDR3nt: TGTGCCACCCGACTCTCGGGGCTTGGCTACACCTTC; CDR3aa: CATRLSGLGYTF
v_gene: TRBV9; d_gene: .; abundance: .; j_gene: TRBJ2-1; CDR3nt: TGTGCCAGCAGCAGGGGGTGGAATGGGCAGTTCTTC; CDR3aa: CASSRGWNGQFF
v_gene: TRBV7-6; d_gene: TRBD2; abundance: .; j_gene: TRBJ2-1; CDR3nt: TGTGCCAGCAGCTACATAGCGGGGAACAATGAGCAGTTCTTC; CDR3aa: CASSYIAGNNEQFF
v_gene: TRBV4-1; d_gene: .; abundance: few; j_gene: TRBJ2-7; CDR3nt: TGCGCCAGCAGCCCGAGCCCCAGGGAGTACGAGCAGTACTTC; CDR3aa: CASSPSPREYEQYF
v_gene: TRBV29-1; d_gene: .; abundance: many; j_gene: TRBJ1-4; CDR3nt: TGCAGCGGATCTCACCGGGGCACCCATGAAAAACTGTTTTTT; CDR3aa: CSGSHRGTHEKLFF
v_gene: TRBV6-2/TRBV6-3; d_gene: .; abundance: .; j_gene: TRBJ1-6; CDR3nt: TGTGCCAGCAGCCAATGGGGGAATTCACCCCTCCACTTT; CDR3aa: CASSQWGNSPLHF
v_gene: TRBV7-2; d_gene: TRBD2; abundance: many; j_gene: TRBJ2-3; CDR3nt: TGTGCCAGCAGCTTAATGATGTTAGCGGGAGGAGATACGCAGTATTTT; CDR3aa: CASSLMMLAGGDTQYF
v_gene: TRBV4-2; d_gene: .; abundance: .; j_gene: TRBJ1-2; CDR3nt: TGTGCCAGCAGCCAAAAGCCAGCTAACTATAGCTACACCTTC; CDR3aa: CASSQKPANYSYTF
v_gene: TRBV6-1; d_gene: TRBD1; abundance: .; j_gene: TRBJ1-5; CDR3nt: TGTGCCAGCGGGAGGGACAGCTTTAATCAGCCCCAGCATTTT; CDR3aa: CASGRDSFNQPQHF
v_gene: TRBV7-2; d_gene: TRBD2; abundance: .; j_gene: TRBJ2-7; CDR3nt: TGTGCCAGCAGTCACCCGACTAGCGGGGTGAGCTCCTACAATGAGCAGTACTTC; CDR3aa: CASSHPTSGVSSYNEQYF
v_gene: TRBV7-9; d_gene: .; abundance: .; j_gene: TRBJ1-2; CDR3nt: TGTGCCAGCAGCGCAGGGACGGTTACTAACTATGGCTACACCTTC; CDR3aa: CASSAGTVTNYGYTF
v_gene: TRBV20-1; d_gene: .; abundance: few; j_gene: TRBJ2-3; CDR3nt: TGCAGTGCTAGAGCCCCTACATACACAGATACGCAGTATTTT; CDR3aa: CSARAPTYTDTQYF
v_gene: TRBV5-5; d_gene: .; abundance: .; j_gene: TRBJ1-2; CDR3nt: TGTGCCAGCAGCTCATCTAAGACGGACAGCTATGGCTACACCTTC; CDR3aa: CASSSSKTDSYGYTF
v_gene: TRBV20-1; d_gene: TRBD1; abundance: .; j_gene: TRBJ2-1; CDR3nt: TGCAGTGCTGACGAAGGGGGCTCTGAGCAGTTCTTC; CDR3aa: CSADEGGSEQFF
v_gene: TRBV9; d_gene: .; abundance: .; j_gene: TRBJ2-3; CDR3nt: TGTGCCAGCAGCGTAGAACAGGGTATATATGCGCGGTATTTT; CDR3aa: CASSVEQGIYARYF
v_gene: TRBV25-1; d_gene: TRBD2; abundance: .; j_gene: TRBJ2-1; CDR3nt: TGTGCCAGCAGTGCCATTACTAGCGGCCACAATGAGCAGTTCTTC; CDR3aa: CASSAITSGHNEQFF